This is a list of T cell receptor beta chains from one sample in a study of blood T cells in healthy people across ages. Each CDR3 protein gets one entry after TCRdb re-called the 5' RACE reads with MiXCR. The sample holds about a million distinct CDR3 sequences; approximately 50% are singletons and the top ten take around a fifth. Material for sequencing was blood. These receptor sequences come from a woman in her fifties or sixties in good health. The CDR3 runs from the conserved cysteine through the conserved F or W. Fields, in order: CDR3 protein, CDR3 DNA, V gene, clone size, J gene, D gene. The D gene is left open where the match is weak. Size values are once, few and many counts, or a class for expanded clones, and some rows have none.

CDR3: CATVTGGTDTQYF
DNA: TGTGCCACCGTAACAGGTGGTACAGATACGCAGTATTTT
V: TRBV7-9
size: few
J: TRBJ2-3
D: -

CDR3: CASSPGLAGGEETQYF
DNA: TGCGCCAGCAGCCCAGGACTAGCGGGAGGAGAGGAGACCCAGTACTTC
V: TRBV4-1
size: few
J: TRBJ2-5
D: TRBD2

CDR3: CASSFITTDTQYF
DNA: TGTGCCAGCAGCTTTATTACCACAGATACGCAGTATTTT
V: TRBV7-2
size: -
J: TRBJ2-3
D: -

CDR3: CASSVGSGSGETQYF
DNA: TGTGCCAGCAGCGTAGGTAGCGGGAGTGGAGAGACCCAGTACTTC
V: TRBV9
size: -
J: TRBJ2-5
D: TRBD2

CDR3: CASKGISGANVLTF
DNA: TGTGCCAGCAAAGGGATCTCTGGGGCCAACGTCCTGACTTTC
V: TRBV6-5
size: -
J: TRBJ2-6
D: -

CDR3: CSVVLPLAKNIRYF
DNA: TGCAGCGTTGTTCTACCATTGGCCAAAAACATTCGGTACTTC
V: TRBV29-1
size: -
J: TRBJ2-4
D: -

CDR3: CASSLVHRSSEKLFF
DNA: TGTGCCAGCAGCTTAGTGCATAGATCTAGTGAAAAACTGTTTTTT
V: TRBV7-2
size: -
J: TRBJ1-4
D: -

CDR3: CASSWRTSGITYEQYF
DNA: TGCGCCAGCAGCTGGAGGACTAGCGGGATAACCTACGAGCAGTACTTC
V: TRBV5-1
size: -
J: TRBJ2-7
D: TRBD2

CDR3: CASSQRGQGRQYGYTF
DNA: TGCGCCAGCAGCCAGAGGGGGCAGGGGCGCCAATATGGCTACACCTTC
V: TRBV4-1
size: few
J: TRBJ1-2
D: TRBD1

CDR3: CASSFEYTQYF
DNA: TGTGCCAGCAGCTTTGAATATACGCAGTATTTT
V: TRBV11-2
size: few
J: TRBJ2-3
D: -

CDR3: CSARARQYNEQFF
DNA: TGCAGTGCTAGAGCAAGACAGTACAATGAGCAGTTCTTC
V: TRBV20-1
size: -
J: TRBJ2-1
D: -

CDR3: CASSYSSRGGSYEQYF
DNA: TGTGCCAGCAGTTACTCGAGCAGGGGTGGGTCCTACGAGCAGTACTTC
V: TRBV6-2/TRBV6-3
size: -
J: TRBJ2-7
D: -

CDR3: CSVSLAGLPYNEQYF
DNA: TGCAGCGTTAGTCTCGCGGGACTTCCCTACAATGAGCAGTACTTC
V: TRBV29-1
size: few
J: TRBJ2-5
D: -

CDR3: CASSQAGMTGIYGYTF
DNA: TGCGCCAGCAGCCAAGCGGGTATGACAGGGATATATGGCTACACCTTC
V: TRBV4-1
size: -
J: TRBJ1-2
D: TRBD1

CDR3: CASSQDGSGGRLETQYF
DNA: TGCGCCAGCAGCCAAGATGGCAGCGGGGGACGTTTAGAGACCCAGTACTTC
V: TRBV4-1
size: -
J: TRBJ2-5
D: TRBD2

CDR3: CATSVGRSSYEQYF
DNA: TGTGCCACCAGCGTAGGGAGGTCCTCCTACGAGCAGTACTTC
V: TRBV15
size: many
J: TRBJ2-7
D: -